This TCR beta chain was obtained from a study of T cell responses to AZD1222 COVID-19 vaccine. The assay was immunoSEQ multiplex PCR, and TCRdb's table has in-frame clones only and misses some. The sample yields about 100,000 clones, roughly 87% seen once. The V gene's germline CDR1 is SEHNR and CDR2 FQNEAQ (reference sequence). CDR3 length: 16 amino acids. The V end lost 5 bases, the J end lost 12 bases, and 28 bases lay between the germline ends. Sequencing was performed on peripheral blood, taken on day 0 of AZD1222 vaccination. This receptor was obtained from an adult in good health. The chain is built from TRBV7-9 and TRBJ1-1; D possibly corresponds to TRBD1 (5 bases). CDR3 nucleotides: TGTGCCAGCAGCCACCGGGACCGGACCATCGGATTCAAATCTTTCTTT. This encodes CASSHRDRTIGFKSFF.